Following are 32 T cell receptor beta chains from one sample sequenced in a study of tumour-infiltrating T cells in Burkitt lymphoma. Only in-frame clones appear in the TCRdb table, and some are missing; sequencing was by immunoSEQ multiplex PCR. The data hold roughly 9,200 clones, with less than 75% observed a single time. Sequencing input: tumor tissue. These receptors were taken from a human donor with diffuse large B-cell lymphoma.

This clone is classed as medium-sized. J is TRBJ2-5 and V is TRBV5-1; D is possibly TRBD1 (6 bases). V lost 3 bases and J lost 1, with 10 bases in between. CDR3 length equals 14 residues. Germline CDR1 is SGHRS and CDR2 is YFSETQ. The CDR3 here is CASSWGHFQETQYF. The CDR3 DNA reads as TGCGCCAGCAGCTGGGGACACTTCCAAGAGACCCAGTACTTC. Based on the CDR3 plus reference TRBV5-1 and TRBJ2-5, the full variable domain is KAGVTQTPRYLIKTRGQQVTLSCSPISGHRSVSWYQQTPGQGLQFLFEYFSETQRNKGNFPGRFSGRQFSNSRSEMNVSTLELGDSALYLCASSWGHFQETQYFGPGTRLLVL.

The DNA for the CDR3 is TGTGCCAGCACACGAGAGCCAGGGACGTACGAGCAGTACTTC. This codes for CASTREPGTYEQYF. The chain has TRBV6-1 and TRBJ2-7; D could derive from TRBD1 or TRBD2 (5 bases each). From germline, CDR1 is MNHNS and CDR2 SASEGT. There are 14 residues in the CDR3. The V and J ends lost 7 bases and 4 bases respectively, with 17 bases between them.

The V and J genes are TRBV6-1 and TRBJ1-2, with TRBD1 matching over 9 bases. The CDR3 covers 13 residues. The V gene's germline CDR1 is MNHNS and CDR2 SASEGT. Trimming cost V 6 bases and J 6 bases; bases outside gene matches: 5. The CDR3 loop is CASRTGGRNGYTF. The CDR3, as DNA: TGTGCCAGCAGGACAGGGGGTCGAAATGGCTACACCTTC.

The rearrangement links TRBV28 to TRBJ2-1; 9 bases match TRBD1. In germline, CDR1 is MDHEN, CDR2 SYDVKM. After removal of 5 bases from V and 10 bases from J, the junction contained 15 bases not matched to a gene. This CDR3 contains 16 residues. The CDR3 DNA sequence: TGTGCCAGCAGTGGACAGGGGTGGTCTTTGGGGCCGGAGCAGTTCTTC. It codes for CASSGQGWSLGPEQFF. Filled out from reference TRBV28 and TRBJ2-1, the complete variable domain reads DVKVTQSSRYLVKRTGEKVFLECVQDMDHENMFWYRQDPGLGLRLIYFSYDVKMKEKGDIPEGYSVSREKKERFSLILESASTNQTSMYLCASSGQGWSLGPEQFFGPGTRLTVL.

The rearrangement uses TRBV27 and TRBJ1-4; 7 nucleotides agree with TRBD1. The germline CDR1 and CDR2 sequences are MNHEY and SMNVEV (reference sequence). This CDR3 is 13 amino acids long. V trimming: 6 bases; J trimming: 7 bases; junction bases outside the gene matches: 5. The chain's CDR3 is CASRKDRFEKLFF. CDR3 DNA: TGTGCCAGCAGAAAGGACAGGTTTGAAAAACTGTTTTTT.

This chain joins TRBV27 and TRBJ1-5, with 9 bases aligning to TRBD1. CDR1 is MNHEY, CDR2 SMNVEV, per germline (reference sequence). This CDR3 comprises 15 residues. Trimming removed 6 bases from V and 2 bases from J; junction bases left unmatched: 5. The CDR3 nucleotides read TGTGCCAGCAGAGCGGACAGGGGCGGCAATCAGCCCCAGCATTTT. Encoded protein: CASRADRGGNQPQHF.

The chain recombines TRBV5-6 with TRBJ1-2; possibly TRBD1 for D (5 bases). The CDR3 covers 17 residues. CDR1 is SGHDT, CDR2 YYEEEE, per germline. V lost 4 bases and J 8 bases, leaving 27 bases between the germline ends. The CDR3 bases are TGTGCCAGCAGCGTTGGAAGGGTCGGGACGTCGTTAATGGGCTACACCTTC. Translation: CASSVGRVGTSLMGYTF.

The V call is TRBV27, the J call TRBJ1-5, with D maybe TRBD1 (6 bases). V lost 5 bases to trimming and J lost 0 bases, with 11 bases between them. CDR3 length: 15 residues. Germline loops: CDR1 MNHEY, CDR2 SMNVEV (reference sequence). The CDR3 coding sequence is TGTGCCAGCAGTCACCGGGGGGCTAGCAATCAGCCCCAGCATTTT. This codes for CASSHRGASNQPQHF.

The rearrangement links TRBV10-2 to TRBJ1-1; tentatively, D is TRBD1 (5 bases). Deletions cut 8 bases from V and 8 bases from J, with 9 bases between. The germline CDR1 and CDR2 sequences are WSHSY and SAAADI. This CDR3 comprises 10 residues. CDR3 region: CASWGGEAFF. Written as DNA, the CDR3 is TGCGCCAGCTGGGGGGGAGAAGCTTTCTTT.

The chain combines TRBV5-1 with TRBJ1-2; D not resolved. The CDR3 runs 13 residues. Trimming took 0 bases from V and 3 from J, leaving 6 bases between them. Germline values: CDR1 SGHRS, CDR2 YFSETQ. The CDR3 nucleotides are TGCGCCAGCAGCTTGGGTGGGTACTATGGCTACACCTTC. It encodes CASSLGGYYGYTF.

V and J are TRBV27 and TRBJ1-1; D not certain. The CDR3 totals 14 residues. The germline gives CDR1 MNHEY, CDR2 SMNVEV (reference sequence). V dropped 4 bases and J dropped 0 bases, with 9 bases sitting between them. For the CDR3, the DNA is TGTGCCAGCAGTTCCACCGGTATGAACACTGAAGCTTTCTTT. This gives the protein CASSSTGMNTEAFF.

The chain combines TRBV29-1 with TRBJ1-2, with no clear D. Germline assignment: CDR1 SQVTM and CDR2 ANQGSEA. The V end lost 3 bases, the J end lost 8 bases, and 10 bases lay between the germline ends. The CDR3 loop spans 11 amino acids. This CDR3 is CSVDHREGYTF. CDR3 nucleotides: TGCAGCGTTGACCATCGGGAAGGCTACACCTTC.

The table lists this clone with a count of one. The V gene is TRBV5-1, the J gene TRBJ2-1, with 7 bases fitting TRBD1. V shed 4 bases, J shed 7 bases, and the junction held 5 bases outside the gene matches. Germline assignment: CDR1 SGHRS and CDR2 YFSETQ. This CDR3 contains 13 residues. The CDR3 region is CASSTGTVNEQFF. The CDR3 region has the DNA TGCGCCAGCAGCACCGGGACAGTTAATGAGCAGTTCTTC.

Comment on this clone: Sequence at one end of the junction differs from germline and may be a read error. V and J are TRBV19 and TRBJ1-1; 9 nucleotides align to TRBD1. Germline V lookup: CDR1 LNHDA, CDR2 SQIVND (reference sequence). The CDR3 consists of 13 residues. The CDR3 loop is CASHTTGGTKAFF. The CDR3 DNA reads as TGTGCCAGTCACACCACAGGGGGCACTAAAGCTTTCTTT.

This chain joins TRBV2 and TRBJ1-5, with D possibly matching TRBD1 (6 bases). Germline V CDR1 and CDR2: SNHLY, FYNNEI. CDR3 length: 15 amino acids. The V end was cut by 6 bases, the J end by 2 bases, with 14 bases between. The CDR3 DNA is TGTGCCAGCAGCGTGGACAGATGGGGCAATCAGCCCCAGCATTTT. It translates to CASSVDRWGNQPQHF.

The chain has TRBV5-1 and TRBJ1-3, with D uncertain. Germline CDR1 and CDR2: SGHRS and YFSETQ. Trimming stripped 2 bases from V and 0 bases from J, with 6 bases between. This CDR3 has 14 residues. The CDR3 loop reads CASSLAASGNTIYF. The CDR3 DNA reads TGCGCCAGCAGCTTAGCGGCCTCTGGAAACACCATATATTTT.

The CDR3 here is CASSFGLNTEAFF. The CDR3 coding sequence is TGTGCCAGCAGTTTCGGGCTGAACACTGAAGCTTTCTTT. This chain connects TRBV28 to TRBJ1-1, with no clear D. V dropped 3 bases and J dropped 0 bases, with 5 bases sitting between them. Germline-derived CDR1 and CDR2 are MDHEN and SYDVKM. The length of the CDR3 is 13 residues.

The chain is built from TRBV9 and TRBJ1-2; 10 bases map to TRBD1. The CDR3 runs 14 residues. Per germline, CDR1 SGDLS and CDR2 YYNGEE. V was pared by 4 bases and J by 3 bases, with 3 bases of the junction left unmatched. The DNA for the CDR3 is TGTGCCAGCAGCACAGGACAGGGGGACTATGGCTACACCTTC. The encoded protein is CASSTGQGDYGYTF.

This chain links TRBV30 with TRBJ2-3, with D possibly being TRBD2 (5 bases). The CDR3 extends over 15 amino acids. Trimming stripped 4 bases from V and 3 bases from J, with 17 bases between. The germline CDR1 and CDR2 sequences are GTSNPN and SVGIG (reference sequence). CDR3 nucleotide sequence: TGTGCCTGGAAGGTTCTCACAAGCGGTACAGATACGCAGTATTTT. Translating gives CAWKVLTSGTDTQYF.

By sample share, this clone is medium-sized. The CDR3 is CASSLTGEVYTEAFF. For the CDR3, the DNA is TGCGCCAGCAGCTTGACAGGGGAGGTGTACACTGAAGCTTTCTTT. The chain is built from TRBV5-1 and TRBJ1-1; the match to TRBD1 covers 7 bases. The CDR3 is 15 amino acids. Trimming took 1 base from V and 3 from J; bases not matched to a gene: 6. Germline-derived CDR1 and CDR2 are SGHRS and YFSETQ. Drawing the rest from reference TRBV5-1 and TRBJ1-1, the complete variable domain is KAGVTQTPRYLIKTRGQQVTLSCSPISGHRSVSWYQQTPGQGLQFLFEYFSETQRNKGNFPGRFSGRQFSNSRSEMNVSTLELGDSALYLCASSLTGEVYTEAFFGQGTRLTVV.

J is TRBJ1-1 and V is TRBV7-9; D remains unclear. The CDR3 covers 12 residues. Trimming pared 1 base from V and 7 bases from J, leaving 7 bases between. The germline CDR1 and CDR2 sequences are SEHNR and FQNEAQ (reference sequence). CDR3 loop: CASSLGAGEAFF. The CDR3 nucleotides read TGTGCCAGCAGCTTAGGAGCGGGTGAAGCTTTCTTT. Based on the CDR3 plus reference TRBV7-9 and TRBJ1-1, the full variable domain is DTGVSQNPRHKITKRGQNVTFRCDPISEHNRLYWYRQTLGQGPEFLTYFQNEAQLEKSRLLSDRFSAERPKGSFSTLEIQRTEQGDSAMYLCASSLGAGEAFFGQGTRLTVV.

V gene TRBV7-2 combines with J gene TRBJ2-3; TRBD2 aligns across 12 bases. This CDR3 has 15 residues. Losses at the gene ends were 0 bases for V and 9 bases for J; bases not matched to a gene: 4. The germline V gene encodes CDR1 SGHTA and CDR2 FQGNSA. CDR3 in DNA: TGTGCCAGCAGCTTAGCCGAGACTAGCGGGGGAACGCAGTATTTT. Translation: CASSLAETSGGTQYF.

CDR3 in DNA: TGTGCCAGCAGTTTAGACCCCGTTCAGCCCACCCCTCCTAACTATGGCTACACCTTC. Protein product: CASSLDPVQPTPPNYGYTF. The chain couples TRBV28 to TRBJ1-2; unclear D gene. Between the trimmed V and J ends, which lost 2 bases and 0 bases, there was a span of 22 bases. The CDR3 is 19 amino acids. From germline, CDR1 is MDHEN and CDR2 SYDVKM.

V gene TRBV5-1 combines with J gene TRBJ1-1; TRBD1 agrees at 9 bases. With V trimmed by 7 bases and J by 6 bases, 13 bases remained unmatched. The CDR3 loop spans 15 amino acids. Germline V CDR1 and CDR2: SGHRS, YFSETQ. Here the CDR3 DNA reads TGCGCCAGCTCCTACGAAGGGACAGGGCCTTCTGAAGCTTTCTTT. Translation gives CASSYEGTGPSEAFF.

The chain has TRBV30 and TRBJ1-4; D is possibly TRBD1 (5 bases). The CDR3 has 14 residues. Germline V lookup: CDR1 GTSNPN, CDR2 SVGIG (reference sequence). Deletions cut 1 base from V and 6 bases from J, with 12 bases between. The CDR3 region has the DNA TGTGCCTGGAGTGCCCCCCCGGGGGATGAAAAACTGTTTTTT. Translation gives CAWSAPPGDEKLFF. Full variable domain (rest looked up from reference TRBV30 and TRBJ1-4): SQTIHQWPATLVQPVGSPLSLECTVEGTSNPNLYWYRQAAGRGLQLLFYSVGIGQISSEVPQNLSASRPQDRQFILSSKKLLLSDSGFYLCAWSAPPGDEKLFFGSGTQLSVL.

The chain joins TRBV5-4 to TRBJ1-5; 10 nucleotides agree with TRBD1. The CDR3 runs 17 residues. From germline, CDR1 is SGHNT and CDR2 YYREEE (reference sequence). Trimming cost V 2 bases and J 3 bases; bases outside gene matches: 8. CDR3 nucleotides: TGTGCCAGCAGCTTCACCGGGACAGGGGCGCCCAATCAGCCCCAGCATTTT. Its translation: CASSFTGTGAPNQPQHF. Looking up the rest from reference TRBV5-4 and TRBJ1-5 gives the full variable domain: ETGVTQSPTHLIKTRGQQVTLRCSSQSGHNTVSWYQQALGQGPQFIFQYYREEENGRGNFPPRFSGLQFPNYSSELNVNALELDDSALYLCASSFTGTGAPNQPQHFGDGTRLSIL.

Comments on this clone: One junction end disagrees with the germline gene, perhaps due to a read error. The chain combines TRBV5-8 with TRBJ1-2; 7 nucleotides agree with TRBD1. This CDR3 has 17 residues. Germline assignment: CDR1 SGHTS and CDR2 YDEGEE. The DNA of the CDR3 is TGTGCCAGCAGCTTGGCCTACGGGGACAGATCTAACTATGCCTACACCTTC. Its translation is CASSLAYGDRSNYAYTF. The full variable domain, in which reference TRBV5-8 and TRBJ1-2 provide the parts outside the CDR3, is EAGVTQSPTHLIKTRGQQATLRCSPISGHTSVYWYQQALGLGLQFLLWYDEGEERNRGNFPPRFSGRQFPNYSSELNVNALELEDSALYLCASSLAYGDRSNYAYTFGSGTRLTVV.

The chain uses TRBV5-4 and TRBJ1-1, with unresolved D. Germline loops: CDR1 SGHNT, CDR2 YYREEE (reference sequence). Trimming left V 1 base short and J 5 bases short, with 9 bases between. This CDR3 comprises 13 residues. This CDR3 is CASSLLGSTEAFF. Here the CDR3 DNA reads TGTGCCAGCAGCTTGCTAGGGAGTACTGAAGCTTTCTTT.

The chain is built from TRBV4-1 and TRBJ1-6; D ambiguous. This CDR3 region has 17 residues. Trimming removed 0 bases at V and 8 bases at J, with 17 bases between. Germline V CDR1 and CDR2: MGHRA, YSYEKL. CDR3 sequence (DNA): TGCGCCAGCAGCCAAGATCCGTGGACCGCTGTTGATTCACCCCTCCACTTT. Encoded protein: CASSQDPWTAVDSPLHF.

The chain couples TRBV5-4 to TRBJ2-3; D is unresolved. There are 15 residues in the CDR3. In germline, CDR1 is SGHNT, CDR2 YYREEE (reference sequence). V lost 0 bases and J 8 bases, leaving 16 bases between the germline ends. CDR3 DNA: TGTGCCAGCAGCTTGGACAGATCTCAAAGGGCTACGCAGTATTTT. It codes for CASSLDRSQRATQYF.

Only one count was recorded for this clone. This chain uses TRBV23-1 with TRBJ2-1; no clear D. TRBV23-1 has ORF status, its function being uncertain. This CDR3 region has 13 residues. The V end was cut by 3 bases, the J end by 9 bases, with 12 bases between. This CDR3 reads CASSQGYPGEQFF. The CDR3 DNA reads TGCGCCAGCAGTCAGGGGTACCCCGGTGAGCAGTTCTTC.

This chain uses TRBV28 with TRBJ1-1; D may be TRBD1 (6 bases). The ends were cut back, 6 bases at V and 1 base at J, with 15 bases in the middle. There are 15 residues in the CDR3. Germline loops: CDR1 MDHEN, CDR2 SYDVKM. The CDR3, as DNA: TGTGCCAGCAGACTCGGGGGGCGCGGGAACACTGAAGCTTTCTTT. Translated, it gives CASRLGGRGNTEAFF.